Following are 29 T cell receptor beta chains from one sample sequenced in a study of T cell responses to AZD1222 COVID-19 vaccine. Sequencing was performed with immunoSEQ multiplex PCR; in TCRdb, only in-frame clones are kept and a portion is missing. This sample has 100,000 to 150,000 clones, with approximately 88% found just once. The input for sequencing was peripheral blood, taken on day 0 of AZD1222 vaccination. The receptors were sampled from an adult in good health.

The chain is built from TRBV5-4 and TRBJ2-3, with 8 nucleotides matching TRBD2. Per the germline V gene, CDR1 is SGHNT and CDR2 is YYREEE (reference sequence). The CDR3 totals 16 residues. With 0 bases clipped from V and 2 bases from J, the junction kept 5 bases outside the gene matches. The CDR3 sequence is CASSLEAAGATDTQYF. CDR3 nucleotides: TGTGCCAGCAGCTTGGAGGCAGCGGGAGCCACAGATACGCAGTATTTT. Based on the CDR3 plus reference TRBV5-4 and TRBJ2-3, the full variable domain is ETGVTQSPTHLIKTRGQQVTLRCSSQSGHNTVSWYQQALGQGPQFIFQYYREEENGRGNFPPRFSGLQFPNYSSELNVNALELDDSALYLCASSLEAAGATDTQYFGPGTRLTVL.

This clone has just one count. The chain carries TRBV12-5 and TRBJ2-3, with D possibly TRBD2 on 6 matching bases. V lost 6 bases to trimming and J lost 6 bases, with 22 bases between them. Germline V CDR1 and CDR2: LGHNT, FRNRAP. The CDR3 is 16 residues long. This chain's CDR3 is CASGPDPGLASDTQYF. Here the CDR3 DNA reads TGTGCTAGTGGACCCGACCCGGGGCTAGCGAGCGATACGCAGTATTTT.

CDR3 DNA: TGTGCCAGCAGTTACTCGATCAGCGATGGGGGCTACACCTTC. This encodes CASSYSISDGGYTF. V is TRBV6-5 and J is TRBJ1-2; no clear D gene. Trimming removed 0 bases from V and 8 bases from J, with 13 bases in between. Germline CDR1 is MNHEY and CDR2 is SVGAGI. The CDR3 is made up of 14 amino acids.

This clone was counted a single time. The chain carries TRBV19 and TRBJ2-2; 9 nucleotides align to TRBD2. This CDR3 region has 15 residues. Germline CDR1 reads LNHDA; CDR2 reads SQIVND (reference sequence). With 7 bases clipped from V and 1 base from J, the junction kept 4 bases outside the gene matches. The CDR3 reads CASTRGGVNTGELFF. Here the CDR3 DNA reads TGTGCCAGTACGCGCGGGGGGGTGAACACCGGGGAGCTGTTTTTT.

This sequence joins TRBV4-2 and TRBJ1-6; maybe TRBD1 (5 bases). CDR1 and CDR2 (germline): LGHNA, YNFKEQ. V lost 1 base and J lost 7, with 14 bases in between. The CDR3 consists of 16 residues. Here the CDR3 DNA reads TGTGCCAGCAGCCAAGGGGCCCAGGGAGGGAATTCACCCCTCCACTTT. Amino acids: CASSQGAQGGNSPLHF.

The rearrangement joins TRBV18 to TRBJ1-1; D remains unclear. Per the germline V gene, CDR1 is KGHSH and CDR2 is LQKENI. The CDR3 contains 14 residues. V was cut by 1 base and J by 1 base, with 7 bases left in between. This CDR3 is CASSPRAENTEAFF. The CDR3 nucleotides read TGTGCCAGCTCACCACGGGCAGAGAACACTGAAGCTTTCTTT.

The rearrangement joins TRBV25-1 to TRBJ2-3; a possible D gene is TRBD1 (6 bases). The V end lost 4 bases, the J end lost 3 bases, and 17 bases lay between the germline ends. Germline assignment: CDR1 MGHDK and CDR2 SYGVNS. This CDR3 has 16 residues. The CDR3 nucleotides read TGTGCCAGCAGTGGGGACCAGGGGACGGGAACAGATACGCAGTATTTT. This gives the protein CASSGDQGTGTDTQYF.

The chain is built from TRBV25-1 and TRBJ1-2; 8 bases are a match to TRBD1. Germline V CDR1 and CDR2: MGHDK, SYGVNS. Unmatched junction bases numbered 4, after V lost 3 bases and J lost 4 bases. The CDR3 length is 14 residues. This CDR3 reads CASSDTGGGYGYTF. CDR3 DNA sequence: TGTGCCAGCAGTGATACAGGGGGTGGCTATGGCTACACCTTC.

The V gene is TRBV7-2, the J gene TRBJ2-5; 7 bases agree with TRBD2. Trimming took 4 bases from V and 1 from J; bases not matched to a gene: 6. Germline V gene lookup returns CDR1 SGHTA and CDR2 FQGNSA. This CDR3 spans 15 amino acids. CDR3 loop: CASSYQGGSQETQYF. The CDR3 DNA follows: TGTGCCAGCAGCTACCAGGGAGGGAGCCAAGAGACCCAGTACTTC.

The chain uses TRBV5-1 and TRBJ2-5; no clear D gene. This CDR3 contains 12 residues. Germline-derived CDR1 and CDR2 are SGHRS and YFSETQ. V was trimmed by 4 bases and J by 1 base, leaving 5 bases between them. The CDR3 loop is CASSLTQETQYF. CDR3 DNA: TGCGCCAGCAGCCTCACCCAAGAGACCCAGTACTTC.

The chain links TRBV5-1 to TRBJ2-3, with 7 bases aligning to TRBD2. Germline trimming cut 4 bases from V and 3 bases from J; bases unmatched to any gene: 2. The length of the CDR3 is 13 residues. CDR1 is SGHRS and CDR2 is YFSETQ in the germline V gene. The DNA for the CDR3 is TGCGCCAGCAGCCAGCGGGGTACAGATACGCAGTATTTT. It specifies CASSQRGTDTQYF.

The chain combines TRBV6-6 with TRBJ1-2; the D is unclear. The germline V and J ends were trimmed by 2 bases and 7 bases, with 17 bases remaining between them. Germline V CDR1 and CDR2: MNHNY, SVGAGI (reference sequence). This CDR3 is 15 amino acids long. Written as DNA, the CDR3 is TGTGCCAGCAGTTACCCGCGAGACCGGGTTGGTGGCTACACCTTC. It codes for CASSYPRDRVGGYTF.

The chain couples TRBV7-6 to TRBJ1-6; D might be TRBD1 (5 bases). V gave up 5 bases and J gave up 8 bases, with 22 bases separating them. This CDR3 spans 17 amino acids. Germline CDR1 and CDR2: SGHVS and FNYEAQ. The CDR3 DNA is TGTGCCAGCAGCCCTAGGGACGGAACCCGGAGGGATTCACCCCTCCACTTT. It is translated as CASSPRDGTRRDSPLHF.

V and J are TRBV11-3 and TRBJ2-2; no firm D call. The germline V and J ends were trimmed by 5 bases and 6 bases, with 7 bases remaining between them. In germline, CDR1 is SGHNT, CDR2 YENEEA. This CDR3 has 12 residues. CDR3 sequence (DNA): TGTGCCAGCAGCCACGGCTCCGGGGAGCTGTTTTTT. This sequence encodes CASSHGSGELFF. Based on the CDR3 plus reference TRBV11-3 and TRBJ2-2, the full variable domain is EAGVVQSPRYKIIEKKQPVAFWCNPISGHNTLYWYLQNLGQGPELLIRYENEEAVDDSQLPKDRFSAERLKGVDSTLKIQPAELGDSAVYLCASSHGSGELFFGEGSRLTVL.

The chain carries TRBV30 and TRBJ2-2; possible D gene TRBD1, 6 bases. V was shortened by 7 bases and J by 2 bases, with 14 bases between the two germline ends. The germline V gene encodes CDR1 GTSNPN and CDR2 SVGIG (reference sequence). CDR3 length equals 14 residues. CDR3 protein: CASRGQSNTGELFF. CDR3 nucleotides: TGTGCCTCCAGGGGACAAAGTAACACCGGGGAGCTGTTTTTT.

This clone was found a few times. For the CDR3, the DNA is TGTGCCAGCAGCGTATGGGACAGGGGACAGCCCCAGCATTTT. Amino acids: CASSVWDRGQPQHF. The chain links TRBV9 to TRBJ1-5, with 10 bases that match TRBD1. The CDR3 spans 14 residues. Germline V lookup: CDR1 SGDLS, CDR2 YYNGEE. The V and J ends lost 1 base and 7 bases, in that order; junction bases with no gene match: 2.

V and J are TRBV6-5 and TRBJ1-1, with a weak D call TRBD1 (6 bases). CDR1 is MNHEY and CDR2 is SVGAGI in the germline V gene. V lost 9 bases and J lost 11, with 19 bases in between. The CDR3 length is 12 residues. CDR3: CASTAQGTTAFF. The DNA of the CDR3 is TGTGCCAGTACCGCGCAGGGGACGACTGCTTTCTTT.

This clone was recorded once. CDR3 DNA sequence: TGTGCCAGCAGCCGGGGTTCCGCTAGCGAAAAACTGTTTTTT. It specifies CASSRGSASEKLFF. This sequence joins TRBV7-9 and TRBJ1-4; D remains ambiguous. The length of the CDR3 is 14 residues. The V end was cut by 5 bases, the J end by 8 bases, with 15 bases between. Germline CDR1 reads SEHNR; CDR2 reads FQNEAQ (reference sequence).

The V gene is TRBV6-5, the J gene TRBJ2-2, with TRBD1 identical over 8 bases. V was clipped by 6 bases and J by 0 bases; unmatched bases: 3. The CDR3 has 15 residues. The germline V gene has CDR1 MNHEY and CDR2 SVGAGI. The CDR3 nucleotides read TGTGCCAGCAGCCGGACAGGGACGAACACCGGGGAGCTGTTTTTT. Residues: CASSRTGTNTGELFF.

The CDR3 protein is CASSPAGPNSNQPQHF. The CDR3 DNA reads TGTGCCAGCTCACCAGCGGGCCCTAATAGCAATCAGCCCCAGCATTTT. V gene TRBV18 combines with J gene TRBJ1-5; D remains ambiguous. The CDR3 length is 16 residues. The V end was cut by 2 bases, the J end by 0 bases, with 11 bases between. CDR1 and CDR2 (germline): KGHSH, LQKENI.

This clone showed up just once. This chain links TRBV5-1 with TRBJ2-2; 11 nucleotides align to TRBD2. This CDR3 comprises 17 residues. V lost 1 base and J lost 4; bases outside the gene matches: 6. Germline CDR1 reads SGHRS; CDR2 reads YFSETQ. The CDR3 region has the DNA TGCGCCAGCAGCTTGACTAGCGGGGGAGTTGGCACCGGGGAGCTGTTTTTT. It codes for CASSLTSGGVGTGELFF.

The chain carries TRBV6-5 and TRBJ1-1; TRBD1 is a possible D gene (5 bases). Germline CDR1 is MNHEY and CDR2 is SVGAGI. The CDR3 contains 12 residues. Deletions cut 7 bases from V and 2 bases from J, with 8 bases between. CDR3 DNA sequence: TGTGCCAGCAAGGGGCTTAACACTGAAGCTTTCTTT. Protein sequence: CASKGLNTEAFF.

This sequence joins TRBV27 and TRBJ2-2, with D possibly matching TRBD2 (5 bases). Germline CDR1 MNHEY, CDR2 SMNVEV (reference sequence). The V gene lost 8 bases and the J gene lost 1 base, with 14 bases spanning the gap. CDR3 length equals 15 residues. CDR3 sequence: CASRVPGWNTGELFF. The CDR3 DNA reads TGTGCCAGCCGTGTTCCGGGGTGGAACACCGGGGAGCTGTTTTTT.

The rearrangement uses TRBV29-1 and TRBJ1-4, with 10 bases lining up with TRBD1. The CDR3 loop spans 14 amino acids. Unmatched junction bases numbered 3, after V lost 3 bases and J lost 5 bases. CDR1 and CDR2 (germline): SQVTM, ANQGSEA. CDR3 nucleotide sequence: TGCAGCGTTGACCCGACAGGGGGCAATGAAAAACTGTTTTTT. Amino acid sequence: CSVDPTGGNEKLFF.

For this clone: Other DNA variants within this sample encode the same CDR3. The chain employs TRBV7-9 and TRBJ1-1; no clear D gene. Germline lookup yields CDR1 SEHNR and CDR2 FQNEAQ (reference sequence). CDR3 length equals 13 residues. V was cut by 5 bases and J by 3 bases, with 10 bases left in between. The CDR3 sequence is CASSPQMDTEAFF. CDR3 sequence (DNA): TGTGCCAGCAGCCCTCAAATGGACACTGAAGCTTTCTTT.

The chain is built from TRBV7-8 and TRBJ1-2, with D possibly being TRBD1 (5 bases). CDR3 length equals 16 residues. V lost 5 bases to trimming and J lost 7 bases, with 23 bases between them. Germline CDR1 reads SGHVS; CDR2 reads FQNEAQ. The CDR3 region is CASSPVGGVKSRGYTF. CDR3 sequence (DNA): TGTGCCAGCAGCCCCGTTGGGGGGGTTAAGTCGCGTGGCTACACCTTC.

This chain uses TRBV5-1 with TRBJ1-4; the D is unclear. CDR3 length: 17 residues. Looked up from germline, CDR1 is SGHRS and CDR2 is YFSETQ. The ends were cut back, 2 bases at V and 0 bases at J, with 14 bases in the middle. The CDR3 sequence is CASSFAAASPTNEKLFF. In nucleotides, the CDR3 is TGCGCCAGCAGCTTTGCGGCTGCCTCACCAACTAATGAAAAACTGTTTTTT.

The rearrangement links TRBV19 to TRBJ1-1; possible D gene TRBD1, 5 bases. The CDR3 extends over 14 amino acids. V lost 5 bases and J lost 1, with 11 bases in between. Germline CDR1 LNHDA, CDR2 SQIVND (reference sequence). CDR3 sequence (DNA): TGTGCCAGTAGTCTGACAGAAAAGAACACTGAAGCTTTCTTT. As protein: CASSLTEKNTEAFF.

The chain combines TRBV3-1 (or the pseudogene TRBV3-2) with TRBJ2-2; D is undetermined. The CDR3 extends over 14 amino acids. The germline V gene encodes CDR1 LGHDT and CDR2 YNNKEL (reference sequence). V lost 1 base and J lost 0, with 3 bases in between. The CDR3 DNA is TGTGCCAGCAGCCAAGGCTCGAACACCGGGGAGCTGTTTTTT. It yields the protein CASSQGSNTGELFF.